One and the same sample provided the 6 T cell receptor beta chains below, sequenced in a study of control samples from healthy donors and cancer patients. Profiled with immunoSEQ multiplex PCR; TCRdb holds only in-frame clones, not every one. The repertoire holds around 130,000 clones, with 89% as singletons. The sequenced sample consisted of PBMCs. The receptors come from a man between 45 and 60 years old with head and neck cancer.

The V and J genes are TRBV29-1 and TRBJ2-7; maybe TRBD2 (6 bases). CDR1 SQVTM and CDR2 ANQGSEA come from the germline V gene. The CDR3 spans 12 residues. V gave up 4 bases and J gave up 4 bases, with 11 bases separating them. The CDR3 nucleotides are TGCAGCGTTGGGGACTGGGCTTACGAGCAGTACTTC. This encodes CSVGDWAYEQYF.

The V call is TRBV11-2, the J call TRBJ1-1; D gene ambiguous. The CDR3 length is 13 residues. The V end lost 4 bases, the J end lost 2 bases, and 8 bases lay between the germline ends. Germline V gene sequence: CDR1 SGHAT, CDR2 FQNNGV. The CDR3 here is CASSSWYNTEAFF. Here the CDR3 DNA reads TGTGCCAGCAGCTCCTGGTACAACACTGAAGCTTTCTTT.

V usage is TRBV6-5 and J usage is TRBJ1-2, with 8 bases that match TRBD1. After removal of 6 bases from V and 5 bases from J, the junction contained 11 bases not matched to a gene. CDR3 length: 15 residues. Germline V gives CDR1 MNHEY, CDR2 SVGAGI. The CDR3 is CASSGQGDRGYGYTF. The DNA of the CDR3 is TGTGCCAGCAGCGGACAAGGTGACAGGGGTTATGGCTACACCTTC.

This sequence joins TRBV14 and TRBJ1-3; D unclear. The germline gives CDR1 SGHDN, CDR2 FVKESK. V dropped 4 bases and J dropped 0 bases, with 10 bases sitting between them. The length of the CDR3 is 15 residues. CDR3 nucleotides: TGTGCCAGCAGCCGCTCCAAGACCTCTGGAAACACCATATATTTT. Protein sequence: CASSRSKTSGNTIYF.

The gene calls are TRBV28 and TRBJ2-7; 12 nucleotides align to TRBD2. The CDR3 has 14 residues. CDR1 is MDHEN, CDR2 SYDVKM, per germline. V lost 5 bases and J lost 5; bases outside the gene matches: 4. The CDR3 protein is CASSRLAGAHEQYF. The CDR3 DNA sequence: TGTGCCAGCAGTAGACTAGCGGGAGCCCACGAGCAGTACTTC.

V and J are TRBV13 and TRBJ2-2; TRBD2 matches 7 bases. Germline CDR1 and CDR2: PRHDT and FYEKMQ (reference sequence). The CDR3 sequence is 17 residues long. The junction had 14 bases not matched to a gene; V was cut back by 7 bases and J by 3 bases. The DNA of the CDR3 is TGTGCCAGCAACTTCCTTGGGGCTAGCGGAGACACCGGGGAGCTGTTTTTT. It codes for CASNFLGASGDTGELFF.